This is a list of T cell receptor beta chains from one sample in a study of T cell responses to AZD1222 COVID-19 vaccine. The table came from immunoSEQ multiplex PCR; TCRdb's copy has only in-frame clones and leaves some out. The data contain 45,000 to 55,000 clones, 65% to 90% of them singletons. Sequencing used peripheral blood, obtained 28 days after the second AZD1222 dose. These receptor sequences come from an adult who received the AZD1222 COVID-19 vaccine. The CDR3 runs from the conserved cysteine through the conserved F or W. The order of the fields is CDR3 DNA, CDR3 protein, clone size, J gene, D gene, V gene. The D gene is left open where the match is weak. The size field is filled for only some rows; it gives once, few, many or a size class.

TGTGCCAGCAGTGAACTTGAGGGGGACAGGGGACGCTTTTATGGCTACACCTTC,CASSELEGDRGRFYGYTF,-,TRBJ1-2,TRBD1,TRBV2
TGCGCCAGTGCGGGAGCTGGCGGGGAGCTGTTTTTT,CASAGAGGELFF,-,TRBJ2-2,TRBD2,TRBV10-1
TGCGCCAGCAGCTCCTCCTACGAGCAGTACTTC,CASSSSYEQYF,few,TRBJ2-7,-,TRBV5-1
TGTGCCAGCAGCTTAAACCCCCTCGATGAGCAGTTCTTC,CASSLNPLDEQFF,-,TRBJ2-1,-,TRBV7-3
TGTGCCAGCAGTTTATCCTCCGGGGAGCTGTTTTTT,CASSLSSGELFF,once,TRBJ2-2,-,TRBV27
TGCGCCAGCAGCCCTGAGACAGGGGGCGCGTACGAGCAGTACTTC,CASSPETGGAYEQYF,-,TRBJ2-7,TRBD1,TRBV4-3
TGCGCCAGCAGCCAAGTGGGACAGAACACCGGGGAGCTGTTTTTT,CASSQVGQNTGELFF,-,TRBJ2-2,-,TRBV4-1
TGTGCCAGCAGGCCGGGACTAGTGACAGATACGCAGTATTTT,CASRPGLVTDTQYF,-,TRBJ2-3,TRBD2,TRBV7-2
TGTGCCAGCAGCTTTGGCGGCAGCGGGACTCATGAGCAGTTCTTC,CASSFGGSGTHEQFF,-,TRBJ2-1,TRBD2,TRBV11-2
TGTGCCACCAGCAGAGACCAGCGGGCAGATACGCAGTATTTT,CATSRDQRADTQYF,-,TRBJ2-3,-,TRBV15
TGTGCCATCCAGAGGGGGGACAGGGGAGATACGCAGTATTTT,CAIQRGDRGDTQYF,-,TRBJ2-3,TRBD1,TRBV28
TGTGCCAGCAGTTACTCGAACACAGCCGGTAGCTACACCTTC,CASSYSNTAGSYTF,-,TRBJ1-2,-,TRBV6-5
TGTGCCAGTACTCATACAGGGCCCACTGAAGCTTTCTTT,CASTHTGPTEAFF,-,TRBJ1-1,-,TRBV19
TGTGCCAGCACCTCATACGGGACAGTGGCCTACGAGCAGTACTTC,CASTSYGTVAYEQYF,-,TRBJ2-7,TRBD1,TRBV28
TGTGCCAGTAGTATAGTCGGTCTAGCGGGAGTTAGGAGCTCCTACAATGAGCAGTTCTTC,CASSIVGLAGVRSSYNEQFF,-,TRBJ2-1,TRBD2,TRBV19
TGTGCCAGCAGTTCAACCACCGGGACTATCAATCAGCCCCAGCATTTT,CASSSTTGTINQPQHF,-,TRBJ1-5,-,TRBV27
TGTGCCAGCAGCCGACCCCGGGACTTCACAAAGGTGCATACGCAGTATTTT,CASSRPRDFTKVHTQYF,-,TRBJ2-3,-,TRBV7-9
TGTGCCAGCAGGGGAGACAGGGGGTATAGGAACACCATATATTTT,CASRGDRGYRNTIYF,-,TRBJ1-3,TRBD1,TRBV7-2
TGTGCCAGCAGCGGAAAGACAGGACATTCCTACGAGCAGTACTTC,CASSGKTGHSYEQYF,-,TRBJ2-7,-,TRBV7-8
TGTGCCACGCGGCGAAACACCGGGGAGCTGTTTTTT,CATRRNTGELFF,-,TRBJ2-2,-,TRBV5-6
TGTGCCAGCAGTCAAACAGCCTATAATTCACCCCTCCACTTT,CASSQTAYNSPLHF,-,TRBJ1-6,-,TRBV3-1/TRBV3-2
TGTGCCAGCAGGGCGACAGGGGAAAGCACAGATACGCAGTATTTT,CASRATGESTDTQYF,once,TRBJ2-3,TRBD1,TRBV28
TGCGCCAGCAGCCCCCCCCCGGGACAGGGAACCTACGAGCAGTACTTC,CASSPPPGQGTYEQYF,-,TRBJ2-7,TRBD1,TRBV4-1
TGTGCCATCAGCCAGGGGGCTGCAGATACGCAGTATTTT,CAISQGAADTQYF,-,TRBJ2-3,TRBD1,TRBV10-3
TGTGCCAGCAGCCAAGGCGACAGGGACAATGAAAAACTGTTTTTT,CASSQGDRDNEKLFF,-,TRBJ1-4,TRBD1,TRBV3-1/TRBV3-2
TGTGCCAGCAGCTTCCCGCCCTCGGAGACCCAGTACTTC,CASSFPPSETQYF,-,TRBJ2-5,-,TRBV5-4
TGTGCCAGCAGCTTCCGGGACGGGAGAAAAGAGACCCAGTACTTC,CASSFRDGRKETQYF,-,TRBJ2-5,-,TRBV6-6
TGCAGCGCGGGACAGTCCTACAATGAGCAGTTCTTC,CSAGQSYNEQFF,-,TRBJ2-1,TRBD1,TRBV29-1
TGTGCCACCTCCCCTGCCCAGAACACCGGGGAGCTGTTTTTT,CATSPAQNTGELFF,-,TRBJ2-2,-,TRBV24-1
TGCGCCAGCAGCTGGGGGACGGGAGGTCAGCCCCAGCATTTT,CASSWGTGGQPQHF,once,TRBJ1-5,-,TRBV5-1
TGTGCCAGCTCACCGGTAGGGACAGCCTACGAGCAGTACTTC,CASSPVGTAYEQYF,-,TRBJ2-7,TRBD1,TRBV18
TGTGCCAGCAGTCCGCACGACACCGGGGAGCTGTTTTTT,CASSPHDTGELFF,-,TRBJ2-2,-,TRBV28
TGTGCCAGTAAGCAGGGAATCTACACTGAAGCTTTCTTT,CASKQGIYTEAFF,-,TRBJ1-1,-,TRBV19
TGTGCCAGCAGCTTGGGGAGGGCTGCGCCCCAGCATTTT,CASSLGRAAPQHF,-,TRBJ1-5,-,TRBV5-6
TGTGCCAGCAGCGTAGCTTTGGGACTAGCGGGTTCTTCCTACAATGAGCAGTTCTTC,CASSVALGLAGSSYNEQFF,-,TRBJ2-1,TRBD2,TRBV9
TGTGCCAGCAGCCGCACCGGGACAGGGATTCATAATTCACCCCTCCACTTT,CASSRTGTGIHNSPLHF,-,TRBJ1-6,TRBD1,TRBV7-9
TGCGCCAGCAGGACCCCCGGGACGGGGGTTGAGACCCAGTACTTC,CASRTPGTGVETQYF,-,TRBJ2-5,-,TRBV5-1
TGTGCCAGCTCACCACGCCAGGGTGTGGAAACTGAAGCTTTCTTT,CASSPRQGVETEAFF,-,TRBJ1-1,-,TRBV18
TGTGCCAGCAGCCCTACGTTAAACCAAGAGACCCAGTACTTC,CASSPTLNQETQYF,-,TRBJ2-5,-,TRBV6-2/TRBV6-3
TGTGCCAGCAGCCACGTAGCAGGGAGACATGAAAAACTGTTTTTT,CASSHVAGRHEKLFF,-,TRBJ1-4,-,TRBV5-6
TGTGCCAGCAGCCTTCCGGTCGTCTATGGCTACACCTTC,CASSLPVVYGYTF,few,TRBJ1-2,-,TRBV12-3/TRBV12-4
TGTGCCAGCAGCGTAGAAGACAGACTTTATAATTCACCCCTCCACTTT,CASSVEDRLYNSPLHF,-,TRBJ1-6,-,TRBV9
TGTGCCAGCAGTACCCACCCGGGGGGACAAAGCTCTGGGGCCAACGTCCTGACTTTC,CASSTHPGGQSSGANVLTF,once,TRBJ2-6,-,TRBV6-2/TRBV6-3
TGCGCCAGCAGCCAAGCATTTTCCAGGGTTGAAGCTTTCTTT,CASSQAFSRVEAFF,-,TRBJ1-1,-,TRBV4-1
TGTGCCACCAACCGGGGGAGGGGGGAGCTGTTTTTT,CATNRGRGELFF,-,TRBJ2-2,-,TRBV19
TGTGCCAGCAGCTTAGCGGGGAGGAATCAGCCCCAGCATTTT,CASSLAGRNQPQHF,once,TRBJ1-5,-,TRBV7-9
TGTGCCAGCAGCCCCTTTACGACAGGGGACTACGAGCAGTACTTC,CASSPFTTGDYEQYF,-,TRBJ2-7,TRBD1,TRBV6-5
TGTGCCAGCAGTGAAGCCGGGTTTGGCAATCAGCCCCAGCATTTT,CASSEAGFGNQPQHF,-,TRBJ1-5,-,TRBV2
TGTGCCAGTACCCCCGTGCAGGGGAATCAGCCCCAGCATTTT,CASTPVQGNQPQHF,-,TRBJ1-5,-,TRBV19
TGTGCCAGTAGTAACAGGGGAGCGGGTGGCAACTATGGCTACACCTTC,CASSNRGAGGNYGYTF,-,TRBJ1-2,TRBD1,TRBV19
TGTGCTAGTGGCCCGAACTCACAGGGGGCGGGGGCTTTCTTT,CASGPNSQGAGAFF,-,TRBJ1-1,TRBD1,TRBV12-5
TGCAGCGTTGCAAAGCTAATGAACACTGAAGCTTTCTTT,CSVAKLMNTEAFF,-,TRBJ1-1,-,TRBV29-1
TGTGCCAGCTGGGCAGCCCGTAATCAGCCCCAGCATTTT,CASWAARNQPQHF,-,TRBJ1-5,-,TRBV28
TGTGCCAGCAGCCCTAGCGGGGGGGGCTCCTACGAGCAGTACTTC,CASSPSGGGSYEQYF,-,TRBJ2-7,TRBD2,TRBV7-3
TGTGCCAGCAGCTTAGACCTAGCGGGGTACAATGAGCAGTTCTTC,CASSLDLAGYNEQFF,-,TRBJ2-1,TRBD2,TRBV11-3
TGTGCCAGCAGGTCCGCTAGCGGCAACTCCTACGAGCAGTACTTC,CASRSASGNSYEQYF,-,TRBJ2-7,TRBD2,TRBV2
TGTGCCAGCAGCTTAGTCGCGAACACTGAAGCTTTCTTT,CASSLVANTEAFF,-,TRBJ1-1,-,TRBV7-2
TGCGCCAGCAGCCAAGATAGCGGGAGGTTTGATACGCAGTATTTT,CASSQDSGRFDTQYF,-,TRBJ2-3,TRBD2,TRBV4-1